This T cell receptor (beta chain) emerged from a study of cytomegalovirus exposure and HLA in healthy donors. Germline CDR1 is SGHTA and CDR2 is FQGTGA. CDR3 length: 15 residues. J lost 5 bases, V lost 4 bases, and 10 bases had no gene match. The PCR employed 60 Vbeta primers together with 13 Jbeta primers. Repertoires were generated with immunoSEQ multiplex PCR, while TCRdb's copy carries only in-frame clones and drops some. The sample holds approximately 100,000 clones, nearly 80% seen once. V is TRBV7-3 and J is TRBJ1-1; 7 nucleotides match TRBD1. The sequence was obtained from a woman in her forties in good health and CMV-seronegative. Sample: PBMCs. The CDR3 DNA reads as TGTGCCAGCAGCTACGAAGGGGGCTCACGAACTGAAGCTTTCTTT. Protein: CASSYEGGSRTEAFF.